One and the same sample provided the 2 T cell receptor beta chains below, sequenced in a study of PD-L1 blockade in urothelial cancer. Here immunoSEQ multiplex PCR was the method, and the copy in TCRdb shows in-frame clones only, minus some. Of about 81,000 clones detected, 80% to 90% appear once; the ten largest clones hold 0.85% to 1%. The sample's time point: pretreatment peripheral blood. Sequencing used PBMCs, obtained around atezolizumab (anti-PD-L1) treatment. Receptors originate from a woman of 80 years or more with urothelial cancer.

The table lists this clone with a few counts. The rearrangement joins TRBV29-1 to TRBJ2-2; 7 bases are shared with TRBD1. The CDR3 spans 13 residues. Trimming at V came to 6 bases and at J to 2 bases, leaving 3 bases not matched to a gene. Germline-derived CDR1 and CDR2 are SQVTM and ANQGSEA. Here the CDR3 reads CSVRQGNTGELFF. In nucleotides, the CDR3 is TGCAGCGTCCGACAGGGAAACACCGGGGAGCTGTTTTTT.

The CDR3 loop is CASSRGQGMSEQYF. As DNA, the CDR3 is TGTGCCAGCAGCCGAGGACAGGGAATGAGCGAGCAGTACTTC. The rearrangement uses TRBV9 and TRBJ2-7; 8 nucleotides match TRBD1. The CDR3 sequence is 14 residues long. The V and J ends lost 4 bases and 6 bases, in that order; junction bases with no gene match: 9. Germline CDR1 SGDLS, CDR2 YYNGEE.